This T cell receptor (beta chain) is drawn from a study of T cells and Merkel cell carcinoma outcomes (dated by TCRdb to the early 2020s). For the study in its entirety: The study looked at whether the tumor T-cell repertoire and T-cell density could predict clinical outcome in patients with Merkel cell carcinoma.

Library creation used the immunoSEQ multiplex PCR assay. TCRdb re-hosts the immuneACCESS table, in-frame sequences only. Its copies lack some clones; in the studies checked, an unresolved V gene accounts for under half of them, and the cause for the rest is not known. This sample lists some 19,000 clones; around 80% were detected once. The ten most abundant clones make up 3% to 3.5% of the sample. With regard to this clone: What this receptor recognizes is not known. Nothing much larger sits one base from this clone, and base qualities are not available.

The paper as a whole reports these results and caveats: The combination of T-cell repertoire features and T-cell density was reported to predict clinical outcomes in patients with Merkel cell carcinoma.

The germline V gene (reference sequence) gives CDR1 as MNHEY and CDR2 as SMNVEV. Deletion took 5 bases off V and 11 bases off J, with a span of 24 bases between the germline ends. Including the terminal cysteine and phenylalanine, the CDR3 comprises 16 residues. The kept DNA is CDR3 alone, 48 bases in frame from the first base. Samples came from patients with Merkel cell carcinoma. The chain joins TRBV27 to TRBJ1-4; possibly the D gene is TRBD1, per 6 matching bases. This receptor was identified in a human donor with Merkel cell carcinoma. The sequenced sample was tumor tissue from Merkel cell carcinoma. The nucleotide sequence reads TGTGCCAGCAGTCTCTTTTACAGGGCCGGTGGGGGGAAACTGTTTTTT. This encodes CASSLFYRAGGGKLFF. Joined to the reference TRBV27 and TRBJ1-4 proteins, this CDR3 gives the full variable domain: EAQVTQNPRYLITVTGKKLTVTCSQNMNHEYMSWYRQDPGLGLRQIYYSMNVEVTDKGDVPEGYKVSRKEKRNFPLILESPSPNQTSLYFCASSLFYRAGGGKLFFGSGTQLSVL.